This T cell receptor (beta chain) was identified in a study of cytomegalovirus exposure and HLA in healthy donors. Overall study results and limits: Later on, an analysis showed TCR association rates differing by HLA locus, with DRB1 the most and HLA-C the fewest.

Vbeta (60) and Jbeta (13) primers were used in the PCR. Only in-frame clones appear in the TCRdb table, and some are missing; sequencing was by immunoSEQ multiplex PCR. Here the sample spans 77,000 or so clones, approximately 80% being singletons. This clone has just a few counts. Its specificity is not known. Trimming at V came to 7 bases and at J to 7 bases, leaving 15 bases not matched to a gene. The CDR3 loop spans 16 amino acids. The germline gives CDR1 SGHTA, CDR2 FQGNSA. The sample was PBMCs. The sequence derives from a man in his 70s in good health and CMV-seropositive. This rearrangement joins TRBV7-2 to TRBJ2-2, with 7 bases fitting TRBD1. The CDR3 DNA reads TGTGCCAGCATCCCCGGACAGGCTTTAAGTTACGGGGAGCTGTTTTTT. It encodes CASIPGQALSYGELFF. The full variable domain, rest sourced from reference TRBV7-2 and TRBJ2-2, is GAGVSQSPSNKVTEKGKDVELRCDPISGHTALYWYRQSLGQGLEFLIYFQGNSAPDKSGLPSDRFSAERTGGSVSTLTIQRTQQEDSAVYLCASIPGQALSYGELFFGEGSRLTVL.